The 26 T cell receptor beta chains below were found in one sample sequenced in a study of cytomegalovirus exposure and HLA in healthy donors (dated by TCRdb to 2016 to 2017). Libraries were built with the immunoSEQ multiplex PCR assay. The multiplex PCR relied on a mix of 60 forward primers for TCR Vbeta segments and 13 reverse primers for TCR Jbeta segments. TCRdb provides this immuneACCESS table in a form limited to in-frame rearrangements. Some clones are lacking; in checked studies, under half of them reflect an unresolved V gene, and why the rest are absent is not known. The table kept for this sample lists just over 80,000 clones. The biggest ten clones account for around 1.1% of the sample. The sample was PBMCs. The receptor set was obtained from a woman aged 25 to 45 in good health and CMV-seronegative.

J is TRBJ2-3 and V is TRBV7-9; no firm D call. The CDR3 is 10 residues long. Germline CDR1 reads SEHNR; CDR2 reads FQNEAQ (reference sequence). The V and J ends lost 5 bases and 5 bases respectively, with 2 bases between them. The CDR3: CASSLDTQYF. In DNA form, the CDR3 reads TGTGCCAGCAGCCTAGATACGCAGTATTTT.

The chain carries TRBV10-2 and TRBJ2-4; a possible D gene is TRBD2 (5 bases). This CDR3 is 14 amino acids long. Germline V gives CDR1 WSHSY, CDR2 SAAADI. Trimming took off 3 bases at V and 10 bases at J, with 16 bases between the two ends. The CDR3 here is CASSDPGMIGIQYF. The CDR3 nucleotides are TGCGCCAGCAGTGATCCGGGAATGATTGGGATTCAGTACTTC.

The CDR3 coding sequence is TGTGCCAGCAGTGAAGAGGCCGGGGGGGCGGATACGCAGTATTTT. Its translation: CASSEEAGGADTQYF. This chain links TRBV25-1 with TRBJ2-3; 8 bases align to TRBD2. CDR3 length equals 15 residues. V shed 2 bases and J 6 bases; nucleotides not matched to a gene: 7. CDR1 is MGHDK, CDR2 SYGVNS, per germline.

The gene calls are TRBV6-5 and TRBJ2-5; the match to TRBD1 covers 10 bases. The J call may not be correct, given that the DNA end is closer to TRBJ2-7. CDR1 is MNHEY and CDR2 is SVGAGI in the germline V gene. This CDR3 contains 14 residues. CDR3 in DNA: TGTGCCAGCAGTCCAGACAGGGGGCCCTACGAGCAGTACTTC. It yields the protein CASSPDRGPYEQYF.

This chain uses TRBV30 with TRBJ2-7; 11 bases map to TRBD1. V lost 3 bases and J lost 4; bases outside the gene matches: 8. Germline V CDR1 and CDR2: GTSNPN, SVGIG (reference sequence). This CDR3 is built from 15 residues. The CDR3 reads CAWSGGQGVTYEQYF. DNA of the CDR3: TGTGCCTGGAGCGGGGGACAGGGGGTTACTTACGAGCAGTACTTC.

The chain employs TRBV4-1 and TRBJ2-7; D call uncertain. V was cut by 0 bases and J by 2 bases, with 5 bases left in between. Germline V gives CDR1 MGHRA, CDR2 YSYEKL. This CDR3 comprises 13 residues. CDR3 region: CASSQERTYEQYF. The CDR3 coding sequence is TGCGCCAGCAGCCAAGAGAGAACCTACGAGCAGTACTTC.

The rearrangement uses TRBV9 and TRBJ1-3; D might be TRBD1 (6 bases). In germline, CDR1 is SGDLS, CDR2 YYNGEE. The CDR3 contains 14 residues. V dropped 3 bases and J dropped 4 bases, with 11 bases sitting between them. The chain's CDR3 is CASSAGQPGNTIYF. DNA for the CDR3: TGTGCCAGCAGCGCCGGACAGCCAGGAAACACCATATATTTT.

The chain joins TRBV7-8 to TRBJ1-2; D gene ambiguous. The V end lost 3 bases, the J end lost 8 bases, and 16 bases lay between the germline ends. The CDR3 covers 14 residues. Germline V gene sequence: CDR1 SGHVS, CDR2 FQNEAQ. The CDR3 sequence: CASSLLSGGGGYTF. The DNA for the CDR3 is TGTGCCAGCAGCTTGTTGTCCGGAGGTGGGGGCTACACCTTC.

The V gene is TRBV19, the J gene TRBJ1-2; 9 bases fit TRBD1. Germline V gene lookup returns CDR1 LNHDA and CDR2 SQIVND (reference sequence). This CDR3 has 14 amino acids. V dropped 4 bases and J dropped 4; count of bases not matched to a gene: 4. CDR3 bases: TGTGCCAGTAGTACACAGGGGGCAACCTATGGCTACACCTTC. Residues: CASSTQGATYGYTF.

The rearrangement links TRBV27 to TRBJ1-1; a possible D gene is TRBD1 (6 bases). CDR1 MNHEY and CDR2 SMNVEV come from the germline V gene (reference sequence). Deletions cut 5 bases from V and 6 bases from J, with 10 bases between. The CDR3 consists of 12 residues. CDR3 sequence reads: CASSGGGAEAFF. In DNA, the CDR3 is TGTGCCAGCAGTGGGGGGGGCGCTGAAGCTTTCTTT.

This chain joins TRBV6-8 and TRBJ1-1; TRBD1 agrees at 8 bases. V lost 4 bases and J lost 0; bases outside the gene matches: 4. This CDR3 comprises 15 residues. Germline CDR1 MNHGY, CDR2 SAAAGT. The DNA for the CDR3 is TGTGCCAGCAGTTCTAGACAGGGGATGAACACTGAAGCTTTCTTT. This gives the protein CASSSRQGMNTEAFF.

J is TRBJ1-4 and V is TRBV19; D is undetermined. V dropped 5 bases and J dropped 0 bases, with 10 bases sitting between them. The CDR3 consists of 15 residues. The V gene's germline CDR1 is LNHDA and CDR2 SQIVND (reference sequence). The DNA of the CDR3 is TGTGCCAGTAGTGCCTTAGTTGCAACTAATGAAAAACTGTTTTTT. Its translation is CASSALVATNEKLFF.

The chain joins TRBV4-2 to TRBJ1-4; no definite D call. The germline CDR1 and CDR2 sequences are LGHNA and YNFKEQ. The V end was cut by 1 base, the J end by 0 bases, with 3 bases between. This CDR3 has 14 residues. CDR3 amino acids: CASSQAATNEKLFF. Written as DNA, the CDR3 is TGTGCCAGCAGCCAAGCTGCAACTAATGAAAAACTGTTTTTT.

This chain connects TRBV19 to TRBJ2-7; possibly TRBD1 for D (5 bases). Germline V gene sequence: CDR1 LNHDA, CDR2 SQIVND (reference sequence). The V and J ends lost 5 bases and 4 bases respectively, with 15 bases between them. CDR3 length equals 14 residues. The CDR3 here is CASSPQGGIYEQYF. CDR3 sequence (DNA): TGTGCCAGTAGTCCCCAGGGTGGTATTTACGAGCAGTACTTC.

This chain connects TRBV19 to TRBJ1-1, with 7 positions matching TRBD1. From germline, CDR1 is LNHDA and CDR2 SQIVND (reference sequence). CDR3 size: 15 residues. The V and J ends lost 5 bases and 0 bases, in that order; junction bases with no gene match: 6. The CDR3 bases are TGTGCCAGTAGTCTTGCGGGACAGCTGAACACTGAAGCTTTCTTT. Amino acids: CASSLAGQLNTEAFF.

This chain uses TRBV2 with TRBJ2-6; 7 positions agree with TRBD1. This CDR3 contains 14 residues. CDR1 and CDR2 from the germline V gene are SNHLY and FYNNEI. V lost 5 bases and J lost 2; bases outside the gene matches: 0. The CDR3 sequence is CASSTGAGANVLTF. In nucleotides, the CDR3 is TGTGCCAGCAGTACAGGGGCTGGGGCCAACGTCCTGACTTTC.

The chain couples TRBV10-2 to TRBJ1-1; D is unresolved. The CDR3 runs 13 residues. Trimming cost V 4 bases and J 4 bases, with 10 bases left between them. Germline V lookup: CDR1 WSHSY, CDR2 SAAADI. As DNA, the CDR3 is TGCGCCAGCAGTGTAAACAGAGTCACTGAAGCTTTCTTT. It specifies CASSVNRVTEAFF.

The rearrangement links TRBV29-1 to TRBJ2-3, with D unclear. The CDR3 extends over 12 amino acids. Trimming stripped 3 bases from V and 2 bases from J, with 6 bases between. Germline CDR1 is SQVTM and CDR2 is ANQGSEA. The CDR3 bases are TGCAGCGTTGATTCTCTCACAGATACGCAGTATTTT. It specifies CSVDSLTDTQYF.

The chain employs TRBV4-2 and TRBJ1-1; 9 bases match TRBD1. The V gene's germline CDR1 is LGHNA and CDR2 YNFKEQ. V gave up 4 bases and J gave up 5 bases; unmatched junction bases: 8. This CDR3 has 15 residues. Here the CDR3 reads CASSRRGTGWTEAFF. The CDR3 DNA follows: TGTGCCAGCAGCCGGCGCGGGACAGGGTGGACTGAAGCTTTCTTT.

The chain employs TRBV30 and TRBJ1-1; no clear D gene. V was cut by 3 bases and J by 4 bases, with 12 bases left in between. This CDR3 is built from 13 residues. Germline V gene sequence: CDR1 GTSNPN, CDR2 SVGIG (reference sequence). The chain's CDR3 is CAWRRKSGTEAFF. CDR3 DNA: TGTGCCTGGAGACGGAAGTCAGGCACTGAAGCTTTCTTT.

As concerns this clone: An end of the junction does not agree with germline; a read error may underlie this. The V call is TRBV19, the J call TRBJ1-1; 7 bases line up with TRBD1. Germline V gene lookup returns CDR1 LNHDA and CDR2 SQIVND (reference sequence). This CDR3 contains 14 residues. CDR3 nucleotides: TGTGCCAGTGGTATGGGGACAGTCGACACTGAAGCTTTCTTT. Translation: CASGMGTVDTEAFF.

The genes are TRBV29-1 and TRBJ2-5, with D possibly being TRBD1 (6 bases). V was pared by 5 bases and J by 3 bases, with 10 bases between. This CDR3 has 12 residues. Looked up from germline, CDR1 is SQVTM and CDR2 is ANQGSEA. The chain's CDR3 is CSVRRGEETQYF. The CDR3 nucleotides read TGCAGCGTTCGCAGGGGTGAAGAGACCCAGTACTTC. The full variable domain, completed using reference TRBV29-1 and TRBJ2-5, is SAVISQKPSRDICQRGTSLTIQCQVDSQVTMMFWYRQQPGQSLTLIATANQGSEATYESGFVIDKFPISRPNLTFSTLTVSNMSPEDSSIYLCSVRRGEETQYFGPGTRLLVL.

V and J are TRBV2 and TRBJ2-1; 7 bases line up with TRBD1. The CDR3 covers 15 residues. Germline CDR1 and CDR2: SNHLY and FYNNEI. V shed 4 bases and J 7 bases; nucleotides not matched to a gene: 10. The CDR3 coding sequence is TGTGCCAGCAGTGGACAGGGAGACAGGACGAATGAGCAGTTCTTC. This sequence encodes CASSGQGDRTNEQFF.

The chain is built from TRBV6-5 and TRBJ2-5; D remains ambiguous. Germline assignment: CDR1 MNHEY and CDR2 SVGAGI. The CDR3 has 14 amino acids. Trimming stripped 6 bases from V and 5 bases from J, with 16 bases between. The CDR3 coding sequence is TGTGCCAGCAGGTCGACAACCCCGGTGGAGACCCAGTACTTC. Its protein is CASRSTTPVETQYF.

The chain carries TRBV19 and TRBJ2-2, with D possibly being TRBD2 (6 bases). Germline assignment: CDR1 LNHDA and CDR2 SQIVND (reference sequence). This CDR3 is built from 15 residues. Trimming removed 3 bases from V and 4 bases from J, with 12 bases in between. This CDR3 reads CASSIYTAGTGELFF. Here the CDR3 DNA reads TGTGCCAGTAGTATTTATACAGCGGGCACCGGGGAGCTGTTTTTT.

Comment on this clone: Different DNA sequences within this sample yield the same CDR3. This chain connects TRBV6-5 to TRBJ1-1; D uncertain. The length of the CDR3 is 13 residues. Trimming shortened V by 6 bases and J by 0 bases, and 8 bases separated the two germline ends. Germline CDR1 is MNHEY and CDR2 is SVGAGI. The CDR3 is CASSLTVNTEAFF. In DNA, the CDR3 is TGTGCCAGCAGCCTCACGGTGAACACTGAAGCTTTCTTT.